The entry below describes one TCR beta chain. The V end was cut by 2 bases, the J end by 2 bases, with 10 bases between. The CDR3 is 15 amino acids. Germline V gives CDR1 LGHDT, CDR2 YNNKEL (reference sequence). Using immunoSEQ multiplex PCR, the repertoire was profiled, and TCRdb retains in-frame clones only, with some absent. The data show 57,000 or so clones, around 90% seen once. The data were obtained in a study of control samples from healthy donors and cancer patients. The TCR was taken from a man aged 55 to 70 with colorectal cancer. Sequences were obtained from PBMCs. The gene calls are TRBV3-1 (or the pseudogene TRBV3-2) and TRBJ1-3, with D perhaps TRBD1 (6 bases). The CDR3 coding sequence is TGTGCCAGCAGCCAAAACTGGGGGCCTGGAAACACCATATATTTT. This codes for CASSQNWGPGNTIYF.